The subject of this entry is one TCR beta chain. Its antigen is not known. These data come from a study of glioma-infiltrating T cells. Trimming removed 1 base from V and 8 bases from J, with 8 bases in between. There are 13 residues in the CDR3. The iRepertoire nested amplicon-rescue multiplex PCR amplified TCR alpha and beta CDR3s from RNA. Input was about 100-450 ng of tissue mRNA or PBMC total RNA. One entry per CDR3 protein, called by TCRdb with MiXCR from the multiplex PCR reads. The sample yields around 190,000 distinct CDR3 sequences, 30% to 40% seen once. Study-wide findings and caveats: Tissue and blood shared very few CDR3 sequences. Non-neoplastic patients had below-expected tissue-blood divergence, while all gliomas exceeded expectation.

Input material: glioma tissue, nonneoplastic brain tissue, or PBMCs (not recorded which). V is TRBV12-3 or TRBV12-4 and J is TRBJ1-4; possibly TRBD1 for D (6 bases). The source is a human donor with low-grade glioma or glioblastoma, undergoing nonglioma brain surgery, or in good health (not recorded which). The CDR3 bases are TGTGCCAGCAGTTTAGTGGGGGCAGAAAAACTGTTTTTT. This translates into CASSLVGAEKLFF.